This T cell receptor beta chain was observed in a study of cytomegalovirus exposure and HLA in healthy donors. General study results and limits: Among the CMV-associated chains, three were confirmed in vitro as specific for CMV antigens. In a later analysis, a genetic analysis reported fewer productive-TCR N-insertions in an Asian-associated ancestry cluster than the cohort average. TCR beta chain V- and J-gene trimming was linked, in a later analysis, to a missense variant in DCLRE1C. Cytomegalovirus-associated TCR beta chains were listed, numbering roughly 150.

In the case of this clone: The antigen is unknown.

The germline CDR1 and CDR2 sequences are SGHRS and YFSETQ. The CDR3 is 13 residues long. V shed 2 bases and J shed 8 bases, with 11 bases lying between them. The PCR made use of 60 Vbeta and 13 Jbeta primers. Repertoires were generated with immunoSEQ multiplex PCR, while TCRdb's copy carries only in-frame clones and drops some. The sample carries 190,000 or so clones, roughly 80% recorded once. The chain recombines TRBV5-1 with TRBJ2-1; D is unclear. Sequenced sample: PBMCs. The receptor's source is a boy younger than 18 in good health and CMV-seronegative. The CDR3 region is CASSFSPFDEQFF. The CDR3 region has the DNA TGCGCCAGCAGCTTCTCTCCCTTCGATGAGCAGTTCTTC.